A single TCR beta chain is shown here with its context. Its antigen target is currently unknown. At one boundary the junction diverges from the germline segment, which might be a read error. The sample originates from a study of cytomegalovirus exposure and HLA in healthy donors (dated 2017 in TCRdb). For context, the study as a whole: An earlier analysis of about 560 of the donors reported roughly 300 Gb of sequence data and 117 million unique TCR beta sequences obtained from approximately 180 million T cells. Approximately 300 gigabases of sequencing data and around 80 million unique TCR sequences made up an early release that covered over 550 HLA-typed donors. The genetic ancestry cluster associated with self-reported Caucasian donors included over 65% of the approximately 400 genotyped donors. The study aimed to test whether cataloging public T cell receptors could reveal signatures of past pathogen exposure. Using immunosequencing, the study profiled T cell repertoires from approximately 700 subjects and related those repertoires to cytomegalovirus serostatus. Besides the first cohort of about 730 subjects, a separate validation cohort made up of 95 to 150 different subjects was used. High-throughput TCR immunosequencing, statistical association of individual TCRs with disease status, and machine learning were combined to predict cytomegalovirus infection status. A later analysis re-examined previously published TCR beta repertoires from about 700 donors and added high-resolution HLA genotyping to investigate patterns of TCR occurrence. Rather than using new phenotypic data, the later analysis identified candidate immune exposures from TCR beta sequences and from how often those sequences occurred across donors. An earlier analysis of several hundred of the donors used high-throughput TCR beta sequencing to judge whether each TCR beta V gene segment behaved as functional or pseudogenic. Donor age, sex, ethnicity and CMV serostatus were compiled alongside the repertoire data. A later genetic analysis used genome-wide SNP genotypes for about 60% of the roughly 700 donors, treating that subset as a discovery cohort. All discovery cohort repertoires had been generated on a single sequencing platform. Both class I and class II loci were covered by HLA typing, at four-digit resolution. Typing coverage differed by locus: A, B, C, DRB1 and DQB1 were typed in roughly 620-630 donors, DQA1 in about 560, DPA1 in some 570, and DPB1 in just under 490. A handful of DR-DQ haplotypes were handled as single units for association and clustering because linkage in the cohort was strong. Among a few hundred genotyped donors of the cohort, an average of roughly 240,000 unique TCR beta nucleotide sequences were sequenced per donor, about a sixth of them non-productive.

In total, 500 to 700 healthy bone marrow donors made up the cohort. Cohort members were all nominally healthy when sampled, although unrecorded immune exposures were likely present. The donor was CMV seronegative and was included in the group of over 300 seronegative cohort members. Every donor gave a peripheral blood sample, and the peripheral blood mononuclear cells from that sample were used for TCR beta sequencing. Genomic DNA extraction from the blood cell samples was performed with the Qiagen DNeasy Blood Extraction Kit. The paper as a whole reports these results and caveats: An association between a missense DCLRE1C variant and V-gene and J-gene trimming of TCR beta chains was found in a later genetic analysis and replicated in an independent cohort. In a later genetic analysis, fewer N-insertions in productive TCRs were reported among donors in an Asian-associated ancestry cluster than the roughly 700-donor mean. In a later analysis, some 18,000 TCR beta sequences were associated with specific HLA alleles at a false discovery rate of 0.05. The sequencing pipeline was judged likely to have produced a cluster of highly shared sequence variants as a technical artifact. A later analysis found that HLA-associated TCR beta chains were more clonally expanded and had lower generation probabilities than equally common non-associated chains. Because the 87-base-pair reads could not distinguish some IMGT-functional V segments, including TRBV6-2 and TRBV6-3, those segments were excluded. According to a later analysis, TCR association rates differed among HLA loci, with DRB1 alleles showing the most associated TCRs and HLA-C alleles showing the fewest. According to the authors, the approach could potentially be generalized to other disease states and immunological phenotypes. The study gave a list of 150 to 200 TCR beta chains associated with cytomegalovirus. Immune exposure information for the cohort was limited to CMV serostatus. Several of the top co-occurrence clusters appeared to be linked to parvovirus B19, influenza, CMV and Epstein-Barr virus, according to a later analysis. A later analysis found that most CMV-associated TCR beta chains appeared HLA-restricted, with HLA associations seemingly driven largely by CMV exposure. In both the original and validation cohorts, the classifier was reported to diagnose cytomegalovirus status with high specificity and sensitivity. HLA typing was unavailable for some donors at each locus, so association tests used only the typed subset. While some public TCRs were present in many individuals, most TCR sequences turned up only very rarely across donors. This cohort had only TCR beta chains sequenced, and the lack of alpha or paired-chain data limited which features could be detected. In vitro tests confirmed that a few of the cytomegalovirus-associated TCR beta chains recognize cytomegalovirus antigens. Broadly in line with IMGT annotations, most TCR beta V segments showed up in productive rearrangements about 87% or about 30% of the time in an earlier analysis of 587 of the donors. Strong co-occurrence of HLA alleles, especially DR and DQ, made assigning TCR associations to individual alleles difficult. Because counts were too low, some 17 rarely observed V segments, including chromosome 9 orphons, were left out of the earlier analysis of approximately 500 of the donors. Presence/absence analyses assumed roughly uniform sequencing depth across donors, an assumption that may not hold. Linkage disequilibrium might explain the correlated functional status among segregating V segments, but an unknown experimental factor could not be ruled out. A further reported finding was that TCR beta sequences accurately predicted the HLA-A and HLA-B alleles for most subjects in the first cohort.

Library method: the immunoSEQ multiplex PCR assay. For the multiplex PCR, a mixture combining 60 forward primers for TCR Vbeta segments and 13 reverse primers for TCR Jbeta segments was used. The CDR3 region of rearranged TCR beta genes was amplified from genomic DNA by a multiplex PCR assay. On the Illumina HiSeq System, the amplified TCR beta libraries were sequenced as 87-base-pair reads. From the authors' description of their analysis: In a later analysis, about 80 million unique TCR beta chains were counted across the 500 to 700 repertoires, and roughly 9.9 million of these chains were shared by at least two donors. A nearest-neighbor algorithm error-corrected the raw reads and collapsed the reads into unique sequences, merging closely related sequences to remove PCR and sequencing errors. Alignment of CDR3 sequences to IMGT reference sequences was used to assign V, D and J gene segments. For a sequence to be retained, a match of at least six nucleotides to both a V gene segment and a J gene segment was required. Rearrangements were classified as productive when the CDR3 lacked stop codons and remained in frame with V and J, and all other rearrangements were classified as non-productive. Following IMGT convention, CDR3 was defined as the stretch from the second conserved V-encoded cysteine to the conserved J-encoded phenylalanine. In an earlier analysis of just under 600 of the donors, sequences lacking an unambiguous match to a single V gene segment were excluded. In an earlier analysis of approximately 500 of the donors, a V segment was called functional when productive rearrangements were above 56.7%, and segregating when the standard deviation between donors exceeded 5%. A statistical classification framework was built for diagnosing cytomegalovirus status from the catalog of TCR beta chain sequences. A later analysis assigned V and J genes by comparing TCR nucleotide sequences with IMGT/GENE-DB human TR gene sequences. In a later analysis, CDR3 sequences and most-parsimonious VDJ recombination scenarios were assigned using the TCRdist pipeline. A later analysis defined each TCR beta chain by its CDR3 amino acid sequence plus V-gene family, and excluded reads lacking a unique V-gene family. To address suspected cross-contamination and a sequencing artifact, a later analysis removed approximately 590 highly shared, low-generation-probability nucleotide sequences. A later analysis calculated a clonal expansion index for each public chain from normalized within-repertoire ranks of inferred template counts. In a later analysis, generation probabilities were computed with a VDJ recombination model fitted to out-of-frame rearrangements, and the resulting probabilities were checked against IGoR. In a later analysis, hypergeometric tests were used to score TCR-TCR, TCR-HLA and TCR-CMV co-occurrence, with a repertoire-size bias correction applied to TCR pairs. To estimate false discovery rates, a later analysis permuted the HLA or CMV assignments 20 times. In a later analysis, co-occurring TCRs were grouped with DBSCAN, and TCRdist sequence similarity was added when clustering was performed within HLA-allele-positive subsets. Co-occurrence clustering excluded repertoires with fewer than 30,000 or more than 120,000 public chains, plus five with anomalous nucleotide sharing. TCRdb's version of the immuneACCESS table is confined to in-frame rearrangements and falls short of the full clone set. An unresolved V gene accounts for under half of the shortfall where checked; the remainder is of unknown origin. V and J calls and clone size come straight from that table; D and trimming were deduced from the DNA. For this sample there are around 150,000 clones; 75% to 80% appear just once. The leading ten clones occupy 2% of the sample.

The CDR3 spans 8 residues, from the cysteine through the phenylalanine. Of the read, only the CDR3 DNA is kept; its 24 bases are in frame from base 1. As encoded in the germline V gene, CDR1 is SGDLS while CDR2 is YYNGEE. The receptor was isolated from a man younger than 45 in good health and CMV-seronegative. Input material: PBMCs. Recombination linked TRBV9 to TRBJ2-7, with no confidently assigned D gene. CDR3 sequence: CASSRAGF. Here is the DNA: TGTGCCAGCAGCCGAGCCGGGTTC.